This record concerns one T cell receptor beta chain sequence. The antigen remains undetermined. This sample is drawn from a study of blood T cell dynamics during melanoma immunotherapy. As for the study in general: Metastatic melanoma patients received first-line pembrolizumab or nivolumab plus ipilimumab. Study-wide results and caveats: The study could not tell melanoma-specific clones from general immune activation.

The length of the CDR3 is 16 residues. Germline CDR1 is SGDLS and CDR2 is YYNGEE. V lost 0 bases, J lost 6 bases, and 15 bases lay in between. Each bulk PBMC sample had 300 to 400 ng DNA loaded. TCRdb's copy holds only in-frame clones and misses some; the assay was immunoSEQ multiplex PCR. Here the sample spans around 10,000 clones, almost 85% being singletons. Time point meaning: pre-treatment baseline. Prior systemic cancer therapy, immunosuppressant use and other active malignancies excluded patients. The material sequenced was blood, taken from a patient treated with checkpoint blockade. The TCR originated in a human donor with melanoma. V gene TRBV9 combines with J gene TRBJ2-2; D may be TRBD2 (5 bases). CDR3 coding DNA: TGTGCCAGCAGCGTAGTCCGTGCTAGCCGTCCCGGGGAGCTGTTTTTT. It translates to CASSVVRASRPGELFF.